Sequencing of this T cell receptor beta chain was carried out in a study of PD-L1 blockade in urothelial cancer. Study-level background: Male sex and bladder-origin urothelial cancer characterized about 85% of the 29 patients. The researchers analyzed blood 3 weeks (second dose) and 6 weeks after treatment start.

The time point denotes: pretreatment peripheral blood. Some clones are missing from TCRdb's copy, which holds only in-frame ones; the method was immunoSEQ multiplex PCR. Of approximately 48,000 clones in the sample, more than 65% are singletons; the top ten hold 8.5% to 12%. The CDR3 totals 11 residues. Trimming removed 6 bases at V and 13 bases at J, with 16 bases between. Germline CDR1 DFQATT, CDR2 SNEGSKA (reference sequence). The chain recombines TRBV20-1 with TRBJ2-1, with D possibly matching TRBD2 (5 bases). The source of this sequence is a man aged 65 to 79 with urothelial cancer. Source: PBMCs, taken around atezolizumab (anti-PD-L1) treatment. The CDR3: CSALLEATQFF. The CDR3 DNA follows: TGCAGTGCGTTATTGGAGGCCACCCAGTTCTTC.